This TCR beta chain originates from a study of metastatic and nonmetastatic thyroid tumors. Study as a whole: Blood and tumor or nodule tissue repertoires from malignant and benign thyroid patients were compared.

V lost 5 bases and J 5 bases, leaving 12 bases between the germline ends. The CDR3 extends over 12 amino acids. Per germline, CDR1 DFQATT and CDR2 SNEGSKA (reference sequence). TCRdb reprocessed the PCR reads via MiXCR. The sample yields about 14,000 clones, approximately 12% seen once. This clone was seen repeatedly, ten times or more. Additional DNA sequences in this sample encode the identical CDR3. Thyroid surgery took place with no prior treatment in any patient. This receptor was identified in a female donor with papillary thyroid cancer or a benign thyroid nodule (not recorded which). Some clones in this sample may be carry-over from other donors' samples. The chain uses TRBV20-1 and TRBJ2-5; D might be TRBD2 (6 bases). Sequencing was performed on blood. The CDR3 is CSASDRGETQYF. The CDR3 coding sequence is TGCAGTGCTTCGGACCGGGGGGAGACCCAGTACTTC.